The 31 T cell receptor beta chains below come from one sample, sequenced in a study of T cell repertoires in cytomegalovirus infection. TCRdb analysed the reads with MiXCR anew, one entry per CDR3 protein. Of a few hundred thousand distinct CDR3 sequences listed, 22% are singletons. The sample was CD8+ T cells from PBMCs. These receptor sequences come from a human donor in good health (CMV status not recorded). Some clones in this sample may be carry-over from other donors' samples.

J is TRBJ2-5 and V is TRBV7-9, with D hard to call. Germline V gives CDR1 SEHNR, CDR2 FQNEAQ (reference sequence). V dropped 0 bases and J dropped 5 bases, with 7 bases sitting between them. The CDR3 runs 13 residues. CDR3: CASSLALEETQYF. The CDR3 DNA follows: TGTGCCAGCAGCTTAGCTCTAGAGGAGACCCAGTACTTC.

A few counts support this clonotype. The chain recombines TRBV10-3 with TRBJ2-1; 8 bases line up with TRBD1. The CDR3 is made up of 17 amino acids. V was pared by 4 bases and J by 3 bases, with 11 bases of the junction left unmatched. From germline, CDR1 is ENHRY and CDR2 SYGVKD. CDR3 sequence: CAISVPSTGAGYNEQFF. In DNA, the CDR3 is TGTGCCATCAGTGTCCCATCGACAGGGGCAGGCTACAATGAGCAGTTCTTC.

This clonotype was counted many times. The chain combines TRBV28 with TRBJ1-3; tentatively, D is TRBD1 (5 bases). Looked up from germline, CDR1 is MDHEN and CDR2 is SYDVKM. The CDR3 spans 17 residues. Trimming took 5 bases from V and 0 from J, leaving 17 bases between them. CDR3 bases: TGTGCCAGCAGTCCGGGGACGGGACCCCTCTCTGGAAACACCATATATTTT. It yields the protein CASSPGTGPLSGNTIYF. The whole variable domain, remainder taken from reference TRBV28 and TRBJ1-3, is DVKVTQSSRYLVKRTGEKVFLECVQDMDHENMFWYRQDPGLGLRLIYFSYDVKMKEKGDIPEGYSVSREKKERFSLILESASTNQTSMYLCASSPGTGPLSGNTIYFGEGSWLTVV.

This chain uses TRBV20-1 with TRBJ2-7; possibly TRBD1 or TRBD2 for D (5 bases each). The germline CDR1 and CDR2 sequences are DFQATT and SNEGSKA (reference sequence). There are 15 residues in the CDR3. Trimming cost V 0 bases and J 8 bases, with 20 bases left between them. The CDR3 spells CSARDSQEGKGKQYF. The CDR3 DNA reads TGCAGTGCTAGAGATAGTCAAGAGGGCAAGGGGAAGCAGTACTTC.

Points on this clonotype: Because it lacks the conserved phenylalanine or tryptophan at the end, this CDR3 is likely a read error. This sequence joins TRBV7-6 and TRBJ2-7; D ambiguous. The CDR3 extends over 11 amino acids. Germline V CDR1 and CDR2: SGHVS, FNYEAQ. V was shortened by 5 bases and J by 7 bases, with 9 bases between the two germline ends. The CDR3 protein is CASSQSREQYL. CDR3 DNA: TGTGCCAGCAGCCAATCACGGGAGCAGTACTTA.

The genes are TRBV28 and TRBJ1-2; 7 positions match TRBD1. The CDR3 covers 18 residues. After removal of 2 bases from V and 8 bases from J, the junction contained 20 bases not matched to a gene. Germline V CDR1 and CDR2: MDHEN, SYDVKM. The CDR3 sequence is CASSLILDRNFRWLGYTF. The CDR3 DNA is TGTGCCAGCAGTTTAATATTGGACAGGAACTTTAGGTGGTTGGGCTACACCTTC.

The chain employs TRBV2 and TRBJ1-4; tentative D call: TRBD1 (5 bases). The CDR3 runs to 14 residues. Trimming pared 3 bases from V and 8 bases from J, leaving 13 bases between. Germline V CDR1 and CDR2: SNHLY, FYNNEI. The CDR3 protein is CASSDPGQEEKLFF. CDR3 nucleotides: TGTGCCAGCAGTGATCCAGGGCAGGAGGAAAAACTGTTTTTT.

The chain links TRBV5-4 to TRBJ2-7, with TRBD1 matching 7 bases. J lost 3 bases, V lost 3 bases, and 9 bases had no gene match. There are 15 residues in the CDR3. CDR1 and CDR2 (germline): SGHNT, YYREEE (reference sequence). The CDR3 DNA follows: TGTGCCAGCAGCTCTTTGGGGCAGGGGGACTACGAGCAGTACTTC. Translation gives CASSSLGQGDYEQYF.

The rearrangement uses TRBV28 and TRBJ2-7; D may be TRBD2 (5 bases). V was cut by 6 bases and J by 3 bases, with 12 bases left in between. Germline V lookup: CDR1 MDHEN, CDR2 SYDVKM. The CDR3 totals 13 residues. CDR3 region: CASSPRDYYEQYF. The CDR3 nucleotides read TGTGCCAGCAGCCCTCGAGACTACTACGAGCAGTACTTC.

In its sample, this clonotype was seen many times. The germline gene is not matched at one end of the junction; a read error may be the cause. J is TRBJ2-5 and V is TRBV28; 8 bases match TRBD1. The CDR3 covers 12 residues. CDR1 is MDHEN, CDR2 SYDVKM, per germline. The CDR3 coding sequence is TGTGCCAGCAGTCCCCCAGGGGGCCCATCGGACTTC. It encodes CASSPPGGPSDF.

The gene calls are TRBV4-1 and TRBJ1-1; 11 bases are shared with TRBD1. Trimming removed 4 bases from V and 6 bases from J; junction bases left unmatched: 7. Germline values: CDR1 MGHRA, CDR2 YSYEKL. The CDR3 has 15 residues. The CDR3 loop is CASSLGTGGFAEAFF. As DNA, the CDR3 is TGCGCCAGCAGCCTCGGGACAGGGGGATTCGCTGAAGCTTTCTTT.

The gene calls are TRBV5-6 and TRBJ2-1; tentatively, D is TRBD1 or TRBD2 (6 bases each). In germline, CDR1 is SGHDT, CDR2 YYEEEE. Trimming shortened V by 5 bases and J by 4 bases, and 28 bases separated the two germline ends. The CDR3 covers 19 residues. The CDR3 sequence is CASSDAVGGPTTYYNEQFF. The CDR3 DNA sequence: TGTGCCAGCAGTGATGCTGTGGGGGGCCCCACTACCTATTACAATGAGCAGTTCTTC. Based on the CDR3 plus reference TRBV5-6 and TRBJ2-1, the full variable domain is DAGVTQSPTHLIKTRGQQVTLRCSPKSGHDTVSWYQQALGQGPQFIFQYYEEEERQRGNFPDRFSGHQFPNYSSELNVNALLLGDSALYLCASSDAVGGPTTYYNEQFFGPGTRLTVL.

This clonotype was observed a few times. V gene TRBV4-3 combines with J gene TRBJ2-7, with D maybe TRBD2 (7 bases). V lost 4 bases, J lost 1 base, and 14 bases lay in between. Germline CDR1 and CDR2: LGHNA and YSLEER. The CDR3 has 15 amino acids. CDR3 sequence reads: CASSPGGRGSYEQYF. The CDR3 DNA is TGCGCCAGCAGCCCGGGGGGCAGGGGATCCTACGAGCAGTACTTC.

This clonotype was detected only once. This chain uses TRBV2 with TRBJ2-7; D is perhaps TRBD1 or TRBD2 (6 bases each). The germline V and J ends were trimmed by 2 bases and 6 bases, with 11 bases remaining between them. Germline V gene data show CDR1 as SNHLY and CDR2 as FYNNEI. CDR3 size: 13 residues. The CDR3 protein is CASSELGGGEQYF. The CDR3 DNA is TGTGCCAGCAGTGAATTGGGGGGCGGCGAGCAGTACTTC.

V gene TRBV15 combines with J gene TRBJ2-3; D is possibly TRBD2 (6 bases). There are 15 residues in the CDR3. With 4 bases removed from V and 0 bases from J, the gap between germline ends came to 11 bases. The V gene's germline CDR1 is LNHNV and CDR2 YYDKDF (reference sequence). CDR3 loop: CATSTIAASTDTQYF. The CDR3 region has the DNA TGTGCCACCAGCACAATAGCGGCTAGCACAGATACGCAGTATTTT. Full variable domain (remainder filled in from reference TRBV15 and TRBJ2-3): DAMVIQNPRYQVTQFGKPVTLSCSQTLNHNVMYWYQQKSSQAPKLLFHYYDKDFNNEADTPDNFQSRRPNTSFCFLDIRSPGLGDTAMYLCATSTIAASTDTQYFGPGTRLTVL.

This clonotype was seen a few times. Here the CDR3 reads CASSPLLQALYGYTF. Written as DNA, the CDR3 is TGTGCCAGCAGTCCCTTACTGCAGGCCCTTTATGGCTACACCTTC. The chain combines TRBV12-3 or TRBV12-4 with TRBJ1-2; D unclear. The CDR3 consists of 15 residues. The germline V and J ends were trimmed by 5 bases and 5 bases, with 18 bases remaining between them.

The gene calls are TRBV24-1 and TRBJ1-1; a weak D match, TRBD1 (5 bases). The V gene's germline CDR1 is KGHDR and CDR2 SFDVKD. This CDR3 spans 15 amino acids. V lost 1 base and J 4 bases, leaving 12 bases between the germline ends. The DNA of the CDR3 is TGTGCCACCAGTGATTTAGAAGGGGTGGTCACTGAAGCTTTCTTT. Translated: CATSDLEGVVTEAFF.

The chain uses TRBV9 and TRBJ2-7, with D perhaps matching TRBD2 (7 bases). This CDR3 contains 14 residues. V lost 0 bases to trimming and J lost 6 bases, with 13 bases between them. Germline V gene data show CDR1 as SGDLS and CDR2 as YYNGEE. The CDR3 reads CASSVGSGGGEQYF. The CDR3 nucleotides are TGTGCCAGCAGCGTAGGGTCGGGGGGCGGCGAGCAGTACTTC.

The chain uses TRBV7-9 and TRBJ2-1; 7 bases fit TRBD2. V trimming: 3 bases; J trimming: 5 bases; junction bases outside the gene matches: 13. Germline assignment: CDR1 SEHNR and CDR2 FQNEAQ (reference sequence). This CDR3 contains 17 residues. CDR3 nucleotides: TGTGCCAGCAGCTTGGAAATCGGGACTATAGTTGACAATGAGCAGTTCTTC. Protein: CASSLEIGTIVDNEQFF.

The chain is built from TRBV29-1 and TRBJ1-2, with 8 bases lining up with TRBD1. J gave up 4 bases and V 1 base, and 5 bases lay outside the gene matches. Germline V gene lookup returns CDR1 SQVTM and CDR2 ANQGSEA. The CDR3 consists of 14 residues. The CDR3 is CSVEGLGQGYGYTF. The CDR3 nucleotides are TGCAGCGTTGAAGGACTAGGACAGGGCTATGGCTACACCTTC.

This clonotype has a handful of counts. V is TRBV5-1 and J is TRBJ1-6; 12 bases are a match to TRBD1. With 4 bases clipped from V and 12 bases from J, the junction kept 5 bases outside the gene matches. The CDR3 has 14 amino acids. Germline CDR1 reads SGHRS; CDR2 reads YFSETQ. CDR3 nucleotide sequence: TGCGCCAGCAGCACTGGGACAGGGGGCCTACCCCTCCACTTT. Its protein product is CASSTGTGGLPLHF.

This chain joins TRBV7-9 and TRBJ2-2; the D call may be TRBD1 or TRBD2 (6 bases each). This CDR3 spans 14 amino acids. Deletions cut 5 bases from V and 9 bases from J, with 16 bases between. CDR1 is SEHNR and CDR2 is FQNEAQ in the germline V gene (reference sequence). The DNA for the CDR3 is TGTGCCAGCAGCGACGGGATGGGGGGCAGGGAGCTGTTTTTT. Amino acids: CASSDGMGGRELFF.

The chain combines TRBV28 with TRBJ2-3; TRBD1 aligns across 9 bases. The CDR3 extends over 18 amino acids. The V gene's germline CDR1 is MDHEN and CDR2 SYDVKM. J was trimmed by 0 bases and V by 5 bases; bases with no gene match: 12. The CDR3 sequence is CASSQESDRGLSTDTQYF. The CDR3 DNA reads as TGTGCCAGCAGTCAAGAATCGGACAGGGGTTTGAGCACAGATACGCAGTATTTT.

The chain recombines TRBV6-6 with TRBJ1-5; the D gene is possibly TRBD1 (5 bases). There are 16 residues in the CDR3. The germline CDR1 and CDR2 sequences are MNHNY and SVGAGI (reference sequence). Trimming left V 0 bases short and J 4 bases short, with 13 bases between. The CDR3 here is CASSYSIGTSNQPQHF. For the CDR3, the DNA is TGTGCCAGCAGTTACTCGATTGGGACTTCAAATCAGCCCCAGCATTTT.

A few counts support this clonotype. This rearrangement joins TRBV19 to TRBJ1-1; TRBD1 aligns across 7 bases. Germline lookup yields CDR1 LNHDA and CDR2 SQIVND (reference sequence). The length of the CDR3 is 19 residues. Losses at the gene ends were 1 base for V and 1 base for J; bases not matched to a gene: 15. CDR3 sequence (DNA): TGTGCCAGTAGTATAGTAGTCAAGCGTTGGGGGACAGAGAACACTGAAGCTTTCTTT. Its translation is CASSIVVKRWGTENTEAFF.

This clonotype was recorded only once. V usage is TRBV9 and J usage is TRBJ1-5; D is uncertain. This CDR3 is 15 amino acids long. V lost 1 base to trimming and J lost 4 bases, with 12 bases between them. CDR1 is SGDLS, CDR2 YYNGEE, per germline. DNA for the CDR3: TGTGCCAGCAGCGTATCCGGAGGGTTAAATCAGCCCCAGCATTTT. Translation gives CASSVSGGLNQPQHF.

In DNA form, the CDR3 reads TGCAGTGCTAGGGAAGCAACTAATGAAAAACTGTTTTTT. Amino acids: CSAREATNEKLFF. The V gene is TRBV20-1, the J gene TRBJ1-4, with D hard to call. This CDR3 comprises 13 residues. CDR1 and CDR2 from the germline V gene are DFQATT and SNEGSKA (reference sequence). Trimming removed 3 bases from V and 0 bases from J, with 5 bases in between.

This chain links TRBV28 with TRBJ2-7; a weak D match, TRBD1 (5 bases). V was shortened by 5 bases and J by 5 bases, with 16 bases between the two germline ends. Germline CDR1 MDHEN, CDR2 SYDVKM. The CDR3 is made up of 14 amino acids. CDR3 region: CASSPRPWGHEQYF. DNA of the CDR3: TGTGCCAGCAGTCCCCGCCCGTGGGGCCACGAGCAGTACTTC.

In its sample, this clonotype was seen many times. This sequence joins TRBV5-1 and TRBJ2-2; TRBD1 matches at 10 bases. The V gene's germline CDR1 is SGHRS and CDR2 YFSETQ. The length of the CDR3 is 16 residues. V lost 4 bases to trimming and J lost 2 bases; unmatched junction nucleotides: 5. The DNA for the CDR3 is TGCGCCAGCAGCCCGGGACAGGGGATTAACACCGGGGAGCTGTTTTTT. Translating it yields CASSPGQGINTGELFF.

This rearrangement joins TRBV11-2 to TRBJ2-5; a weak D match, TRBD2 (6 bases). The V gene's germline CDR1 is SGHAT and CDR2 FQNNGV. This CDR3 has 14 amino acids. V lost 5 bases to trimming and J lost 1 base, with 11 bases between them. CDR3 loop: CASSPWDFQETQYF. In DNA, the CDR3 is TGTGCCAGCAGCCCCTGGGACTTCCAAGAGACCCAGTACTTC.

This clonotype has just a few counts. The chain uses TRBV29-1 and TRBJ1-1; the D is unclear. With 4 bases removed from V and 1 base from J, the gap between germline ends came to 4 bases. This CDR3 contains 11 residues. The germline CDR1 and CDR2 sequences are SQVTM and ANQGSEA. CDR3 protein: CSVGANTEAFF. The CDR3 bases are TGCAGCGTTGGCGCGAACACTGAAGCTTTCTTT.